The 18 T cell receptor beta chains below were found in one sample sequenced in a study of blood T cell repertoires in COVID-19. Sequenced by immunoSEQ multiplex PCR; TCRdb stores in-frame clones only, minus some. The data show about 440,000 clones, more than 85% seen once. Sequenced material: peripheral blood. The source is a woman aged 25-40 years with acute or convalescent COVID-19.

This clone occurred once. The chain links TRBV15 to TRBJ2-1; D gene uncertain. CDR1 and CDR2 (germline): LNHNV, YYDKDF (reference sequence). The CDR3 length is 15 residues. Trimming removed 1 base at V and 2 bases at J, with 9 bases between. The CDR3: CATSRAAGPYNEQFF. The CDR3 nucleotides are TGTGCCACCAGCAGAGCGGCAGGTCCCTACAATGAGCAGTTCTTC.

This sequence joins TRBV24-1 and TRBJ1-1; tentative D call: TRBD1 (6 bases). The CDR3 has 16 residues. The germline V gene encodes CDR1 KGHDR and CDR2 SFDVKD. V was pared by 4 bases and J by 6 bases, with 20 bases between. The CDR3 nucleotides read TGTGCCACCAGTGACACAAAGACAGGTCGTTCTCCTGAAGCTTTCTTT. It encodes CATSDTKTGRSPEAFF.

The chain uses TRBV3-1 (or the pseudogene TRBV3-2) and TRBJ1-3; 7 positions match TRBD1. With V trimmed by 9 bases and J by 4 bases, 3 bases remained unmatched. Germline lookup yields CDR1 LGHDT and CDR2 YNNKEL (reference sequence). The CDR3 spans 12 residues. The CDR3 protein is CASDREGNTIYF. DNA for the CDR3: TGTGCCAGTGACAGGGAAGGAAACACCATATATTTT.

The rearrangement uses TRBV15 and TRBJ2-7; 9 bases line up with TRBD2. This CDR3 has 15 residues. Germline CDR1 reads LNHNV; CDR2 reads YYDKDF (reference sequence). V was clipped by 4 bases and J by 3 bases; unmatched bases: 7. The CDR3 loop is CATSKSSGAIYEQYF. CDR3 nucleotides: TGTGCCACCAGCAAGTCTAGCGGGGCGATCTACGAGCAGTACTTC.

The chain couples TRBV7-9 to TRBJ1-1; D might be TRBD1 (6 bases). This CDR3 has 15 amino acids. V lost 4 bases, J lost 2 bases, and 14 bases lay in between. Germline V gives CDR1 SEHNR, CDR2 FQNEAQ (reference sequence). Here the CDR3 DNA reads TGTGCCAGCAGCTCTGTACTGACAGGTAACACTGAAGCTTTCTTT. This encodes CASSSVLTGNTEAFF. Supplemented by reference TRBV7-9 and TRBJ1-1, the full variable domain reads DTGVSQNPRHKITKRGQNVTFRCDPISEHNRLYWYRQTLGQGPEFLTYFQNEAQLEKSRLLSDRFSAERPKGSFSTLEIQRTEQGDSAMYLCASSSVLTGNTEAFFGQGTRLTVV.

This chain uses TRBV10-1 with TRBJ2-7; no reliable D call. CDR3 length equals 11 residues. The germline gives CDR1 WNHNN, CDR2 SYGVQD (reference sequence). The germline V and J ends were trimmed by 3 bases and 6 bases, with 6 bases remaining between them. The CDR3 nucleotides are TGCGCCAGCAGTGACGCGTCCGAGCAGTACTTC. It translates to CASSDASEQYF.

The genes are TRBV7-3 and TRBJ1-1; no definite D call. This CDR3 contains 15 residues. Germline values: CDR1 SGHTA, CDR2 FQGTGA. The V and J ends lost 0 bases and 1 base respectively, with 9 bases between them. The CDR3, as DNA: TGTGCCAGCAGCTTAACAGGCAGGTCGAACACTGAAGCTTTCTTT. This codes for CASSLTGRSNTEAFF.

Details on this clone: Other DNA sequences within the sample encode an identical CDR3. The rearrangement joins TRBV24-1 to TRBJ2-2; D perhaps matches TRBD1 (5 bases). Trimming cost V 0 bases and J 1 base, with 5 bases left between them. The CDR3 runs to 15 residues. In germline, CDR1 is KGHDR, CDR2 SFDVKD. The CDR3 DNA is TGTGCCACCAGTGATTTGACAGGGAACACCGGGGAGCTGTTTTTT. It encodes CATSDLTGNTGELFF.

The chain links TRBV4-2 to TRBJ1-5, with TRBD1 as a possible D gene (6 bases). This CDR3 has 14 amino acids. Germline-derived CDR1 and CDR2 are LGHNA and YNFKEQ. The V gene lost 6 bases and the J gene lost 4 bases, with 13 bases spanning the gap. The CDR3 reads CASSRTATNQPQHF. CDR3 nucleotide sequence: TGTGCCAGCAGTCGGACAGCTACGAATCAGCCCCAGCATTTT.

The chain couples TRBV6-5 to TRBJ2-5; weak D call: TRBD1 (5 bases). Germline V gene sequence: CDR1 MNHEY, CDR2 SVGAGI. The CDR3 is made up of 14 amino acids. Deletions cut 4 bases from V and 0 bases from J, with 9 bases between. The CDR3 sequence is CASSSLGDQETQYF. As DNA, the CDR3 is TGTGCCAGCAGTTCCTTAGGGGACCAAGAGACCCAGTACTTC.

CDR3 region: CASSPGEVRENQPQHF. In nucleotides, the CDR3 is TGCGCCAGCAGCCCTGGGGAGGTTCGGGAGAATCAGCCCCAGCATTTT. J is TRBJ1-5 and V is TRBV5-1; D remains unclear. This CDR3 has 16 residues. V was shortened by 4 bases and J by 4 bases, with 18 bases between the two germline ends. Germline-derived CDR1 and CDR2 are SGHRS and YFSETQ.

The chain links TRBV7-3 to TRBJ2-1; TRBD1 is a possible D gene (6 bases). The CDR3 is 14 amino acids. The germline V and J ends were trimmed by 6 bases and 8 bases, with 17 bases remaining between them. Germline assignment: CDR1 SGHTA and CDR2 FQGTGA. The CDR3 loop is CASSSRTAGDEQFF. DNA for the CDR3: TGTGCCAGCAGTTCAAGGACAGCTGGAGATGAGCAGTTCTTC.

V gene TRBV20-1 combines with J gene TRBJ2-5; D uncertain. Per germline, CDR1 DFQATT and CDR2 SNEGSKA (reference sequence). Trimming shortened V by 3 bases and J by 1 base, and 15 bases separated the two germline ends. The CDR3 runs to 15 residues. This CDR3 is CSASFYQAGQETQYF. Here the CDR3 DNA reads TGCAGTGCTAGTTTTTATCAAGCTGGCCAAGAGACCCAGTACTTC.

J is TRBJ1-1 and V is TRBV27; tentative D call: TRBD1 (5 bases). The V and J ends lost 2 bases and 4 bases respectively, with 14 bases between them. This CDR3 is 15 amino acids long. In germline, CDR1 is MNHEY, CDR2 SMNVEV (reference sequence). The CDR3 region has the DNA TGTGCCAGCAGTTTAGTGACAGCCCTTGGCACTGAAGCTTTCTTT. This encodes CASSLVTALGTEAFF.

Here the CDR3 reads CASSISLYGYTF. The DNA of the CDR3 is TGTGCCAGCAGTATATCACTCTACGGCTACACCTTC. The rearrangement links TRBV6-5 to TRBJ1-2; D gene unclear. The CDR3 runs to 12 residues. V shed 5 bases and J shed 8 bases, with 12 bases lying between them. In germline, CDR1 is MNHEY, CDR2 SVGAGI.

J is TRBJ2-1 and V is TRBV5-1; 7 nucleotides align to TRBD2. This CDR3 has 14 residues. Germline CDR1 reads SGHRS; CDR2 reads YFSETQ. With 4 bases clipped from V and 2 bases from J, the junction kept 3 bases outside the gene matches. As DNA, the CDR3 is TGCGCCAGCAGCCACGGGACTACCTACAATGAGCAGTTCTTC. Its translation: CASSHGTTYNEQFF.

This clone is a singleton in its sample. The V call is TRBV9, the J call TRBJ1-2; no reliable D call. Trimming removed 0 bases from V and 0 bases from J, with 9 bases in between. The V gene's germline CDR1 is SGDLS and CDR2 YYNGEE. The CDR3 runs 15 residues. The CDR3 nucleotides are TGTGCCAGCAGCGTAGGGGCAAAAGCTAACTATGGCTACACCTTC. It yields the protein CASSVGAKANYGYTF. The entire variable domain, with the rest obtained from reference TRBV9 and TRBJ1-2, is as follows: DSGVTQTPKHLITATGQRVTLRCSPRSGDLSVYWYQQSLDQGLQFLIQYYNGEERAKGNILERFSAQQFPDLHSELNLSSLELGDSALYFCASSVGAKANYGYTFGSGTRLTVV.

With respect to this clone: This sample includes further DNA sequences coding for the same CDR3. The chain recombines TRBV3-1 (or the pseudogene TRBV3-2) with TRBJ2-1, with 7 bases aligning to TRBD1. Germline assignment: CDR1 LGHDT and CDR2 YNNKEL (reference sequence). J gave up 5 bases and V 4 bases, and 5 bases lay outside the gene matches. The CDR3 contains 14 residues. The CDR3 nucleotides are TGTGCCAGCAGCCTCCTGGGGACAGACAATGAGCAGTTCTTC. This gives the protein CASSLLGTDNEQFF.